A selection of T cell receptor beta chains follows, all from one sample in a study of T cell responses to AZD1222 COVID-19 vaccine. The table came from immunoSEQ multiplex PCR; TCRdb's copy has only in-frame clones and leaves some out. The sample yields more than 90,000 clones, approximately 90% seen once. The sequenced sample was peripheral blood, obtained 28 days after the second AZD1222 dose. These receptors came from an adult who received the AZD1222 COVID-19 vaccine. Each CDR3 is given with its conserved first and last residue. Each record gives: D gene, J gene, clone size, V gene, CDR3 DNA, CDR3 protein. A D gene is named only where the DNA matches it firmly. Rows give clone size only sometimes, using once, few, many, or a class for an expanded clone.

. | TRBJ1-1 | . | TRBV7-9 | TGTGCCAGCAGCTTGATCTCCGAAGCTTTCTTT | CASSLISEAFF
TRBD1 | TRBJ1-1 | . | TRBV6-2/TRBV6-3 | TGTGCCAGCAGTGCGACAGGGGGCGGCACTGAAGCTTTCTTT | CASSATGGGTEAFF
. | TRBJ2-4 | . | TRBV3-1/TRBV3-2 | TGTGCCAGCAGCCAGGGACAAGCCAGATGGGACATTCAGTACTTC | CASSQGQARWDIQYF
TRBD2 | TRBJ2-1 | . | TRBV13 | TGTGCCAGCAGCGTGGGGGGGGAGCACAATGAGCAGTTCTTC | CASSVGGEHNEQFF
. | TRBJ1-4 | . | TRBV25-1 | TGTGCCAGCAGCGTCAGGGCTAATGAAAAACTGTTTTTT | CASSVRANEKLFF
. | TRBJ1-2 | . | TRBV14 | TGTGCCAGCAGCCCCTACAACTATGGCTACACCTTC | CASSPYNYGYTF
. | TRBJ2-5 | . | TRBV6-5 | TGTGCCAGCAGTTACTCAGCGACCCGGGAGACCCAGTACTTC | CASSYSATRETQYF
TRBD1 | TRBJ1-1 | few | TRBV4-1 | TGCGCCAGCAGCCTACAGGGGAACAGGAATGAAGCTTTCTTT | CASSLQGNRNEAFF
TRBD2 | TRBJ2-3 | . | TRBV7-3 | TGTGCCAGCAGCTTATGGGGCGGGGGGAGCACAGATACGCAGTATTTT | CASSLWGGGSTDTQYF
TRBD1 | TRBJ1-3 | once | TRBV3-1/TRBV3-2 | TGTGCCAGCAGCCAAGGGAACACAGGGGCGGGAAACACCATATATTTT | CASSQGNTGAGNTIYF
. | TRBJ1-2 | . | TRBV6-5 | TGTGCCAGCAGTTACTCGAAGGATTATGGCTACACCTTC | CASSYSKDYGYTF
TRBD2 | TRBJ2-1 | . | TRBV3-1/TRBV3-2 | TGTGCCAGCAGCCAAGTGTGGCTAGCGGGGAGCAATGAGCAGTTCTTC | CASSQVWLAGSNEQFF
. | TRBJ1-1 | . | TRBV21-1 | TGTGCCAGCGCCGGATGGGGGTCCACTGAAGCTTTCTTT | CASAGWGSTEAFF
. | TRBJ2-2 | . | TRBV29-1 | TGCAGCGGAACGGGAGCCGGGGAGCTGTTTTTT | CSGTGAGELFF
. | TRBJ2-1 | . | TRBV4-2 | TGTGCCAGCACTCCGGGGGTAGGATACAATGAGCAGTTCTTC | CASTPGVGYNEQFF
TRBD2 | TRBJ2-7 | . | TRBV13 | TGTGCCAGCAGCTACAGACTAGCGGGAGTGGTAGCCTACGAGCAGTACTTC | CASSYRLAGVVAYEQYF
TRBD1 | TRBJ1-1 | . | TRBV27 | TGTGCCAGCAGTCCTACCGGGACAGTGCATTGGAACACTGAAGCTTTCTTT | CASSPTGTVHWNTEAFF
. | TRBJ1-1 | few | TRBV5-8 | TGTGCCAGCAGCCCCTGGGGGGGTGTGAACACTGAAGCTTTCTTT | CASSPWGGVNTEAFF
. | TRBJ1-3 | . | TRBV7-2 | TGTGCCAGCAGCTTAGGGGCCTACAGGGGAAACACCATATATTTT | CASSLGAYRGNTIYF
. | TRBJ2-7 | . | TRBV6-8 | TGTGCCAGCAGTTCCCATTCGACAGGCTCCTACGAGCAGTACTTC | CASSSHSTGSYEQYF
. | TRBJ1-1 | . | TRBV4-2 | TGTGCCAGCAGCCAAGGGATTCAAGCTTTCTTT | CASSQGIQAFF
. | TRBJ2-1 | . | TRBV19 | TGTGCCAGTAGTAGGACGGGAGTATCCTACAATGAGCAGTTCTTC | CASSRTGVSYNEQFF
. | TRBJ1-4 | . | TRBV11-2 | TGTGCCAGCAGCTTACTCCTCCCTGCAACTAATGAAAAACTGTTTTTT | CASSLLLPATNEKLFF
TRBD1 | TRBJ1-5 | . | TRBV3-1/TRBV3-2 | TGTGCCAGCAGCCAAGATACGGGAGACAGGGGGTACGAGCCCCAGCATTTT | CASSQDTGDRGYEPQHF
. | TRBJ2-3 | . | TRBV18 | TGTGCCAGCTCACCTAAGACGGAGGGTACGCAGTATTTT | CASSPKTEGTQYF
TRBD1 | TRBJ2-3 | . | TRBV9 | TGTGCCAGCAGCTTTAGACAGGGGGCCGGGCCCACAGATACGCAGTATTTT | CASSFRQGAGPTDTQYF
TRBD1 | TRBJ1-2 | . | TRBV28 | TGTGCCAGCAGTTCTGGCCCCAGGGGGGGCTATGGCTACACCTTC | CASSSGPRGGYGYTF
TRBD2 | TRBJ2-3 | . | TRBV5-1 | TGCGCCAGCAGCCCGGCTCTAGCGGGAGGGCCAGATACGCAGTATTTT | CASSPALAGGPDTQYF
. | TRBJ2-5 | . | TRBV16 | TGTGCCAGCAGCCAATCTCCAGGAGGGGCCCAGTACTTC | CASSQSPGGAQYF
TRBD2 | TRBJ2-6 | . | TRBV29-1 | TGCAGCGTTGATTTAGCGGGAGGGCGTGGGGCCAACGTCCTGACTTTC | CSVDLAGGRGANVLTF
TRBD1 | TRBJ2-7 | . | TRBV7-6 | TGTGCCAGCACCTCAGTCCAGGGGGCCCCCTCCTACGAGCAGTACTTC | CASTSVQGAPSYEQYF
. | TRBJ2-4 | . | TRBV6-6 | TGTGCCAGCCAGACGGGGATAAACATTCAGTACTTC | CASQTGINIQYF
. | TRBJ1-1 | . | TRBV30 | TGTGCCTGGAGTTGGGGGCAGGGTGAAGCTTTCTTT | CAWSWGQGEAFF
. | TRBJ1-2 | . | TRBV28 | TGTGCCACCCAACCCCCAGGGGACCTCCGGGGGGGCTACACCTTC | CATQPPGDLRGGYTF
. | TRBJ2-2 | . | TRBV7-3 | TGTGCCAGCAGCTTAACTTGGGCCGGGGAGCTGTTTTTT | CASSLTWAGELFF
. | TRBJ2-7 | . | TRBV24-1 | TGTGCCACCAGTGATTCTCCGACAGCCTGCAAGCAGTACTTC | CATSDSPTACKQYF
. | TRBJ2-4 | . | TRBV29-1 | TGCAGCGCCTCGGGCTACGGGGCCAAAAACATTCAGTACTTC | CSASGYGAKNIQYF
. | TRBJ1-5 | . | TRBV2 | TGTGCCAGCAGTGAAGACAGGGAAAGAGGGGGTACCTATAGTTGGGGCAATCAGCCCCAGCATTTT | CASSEDRERGGTYSWGNQPQHF
. | TRBJ2-1 | . | TRBV7-9 | TGTGCCAGCAGCTTAAGTGGGGCTAGCTACAATGAGCAGTTCTTC | CASSLSGASYNEQFF
TRBD1 | TRBJ1-5 | few | TRBV28 | TGTGCCAGCAGTGCGGGACAGGATACTCAGCCCCAGCATTTT | CASSAGQDTQPQHF
. | TRBJ1-1 | . | TRBV6-2/TRBV6-3 | TGTGCCAGCAGTTACGGAGGGGCTAAGGTTGACACTGAAGCTTTCTTT | CASSYGGAKVDTEAFF
TRBD1 | TRBJ1-1 | once | TRBV7-3 | TGTGCCAGCAGCATGGACAGGGTCCGAACTGAAGCTTTCTTT | CASSMDRVRTEAFF
TRBD1 | TRBJ2-5 | once | TRBV10-1 | TGCGCCAGCAGTGAGTGCGGGCAGGGGGCCGACGAAGTGGGGGAGACCCAGTACTTC | CASSECGQGADEVGETQYF
. | TRBJ2-1 | once | TRBV7-9 | TGTGCCAGCAGCTCCGATCTCGGAAACAATGAGCAGTTCTTC | CASSSDLGNNEQFF
TRBD2 | TRBJ2-1 | . | TRBV7-2 | TGTGCCAGCAGCTTAGAGCCAGCGGGAGGGCCGATCGGCGACAATGAGCAGTTCTTC | CASSLEPAGGPIGDNEQFF
. | TRBJ1-1 | . | TRBV6-5 | TGTGCCAGCAGTTACTCGCTAACGGGGGGGATTACTGAAGCTTTCTTT | CASSYSLTGGITEAFF
. | TRBJ2-1 | . | TRBV11-2 | TGTGCCAGCAGCTTAGTGCGGGGTGGGGCAACCTACAATGAGCAGTTCTTC | CASSLVRGGATYNEQFF
. | TRBJ1-2 | . | TRBV3-1/TRBV3-2 | TGTGCCAGCAGCCAAGGTCGGACCTTGGGTGGCTACACCTTC | CASSQGRTLGGYTF